A selection of T cell receptor beta chains follows, all from one sample in a study of blood T cells in healthy people across ages. TCRdb reanalysed the 5' RACE reads using MiXCR and keeps one entry per CDR3 protein. This table holds roughly 800,000 distinct CDR3 sequences, roughly 25% found once. These data also formed part of another study, on T cells of mothers and their children.

Sequencing input: blood. The receptors here all came from a boy between 10 and 17 years old in good health. Each CDR3 is given with its conserved first and last residue. A D gene is named only where the DNA matches it firmly. Not every row has a clone size; where given, it reads once, few, many or a size class.

TRBV11-2,.,.,TRBJ2-1,TGTGCCAGCAGGGTCGGGACTCTCGATCTGGGCCCCGAGGGCTCCTACAATGAGCAGTTCTTC,CASRVGTLDLGPEGSYNEQFF
TRBV29-1,.,.,TRBJ1-3,TGCAGCGTTGAAGGGCCCACTAGGGACGGAGGAAACACCATATATTTT,CSVEGPTRDGGNTIYF
TRBV12-3/TRBV12-4,.,many,TRBJ2-7,TGTGCCAGCAGTCCCGACAGTAGCTCCTACGAGCAGTACTTC,CASSPDSSSYEQYF
TRBV7-3,.,few,TRBJ1-3,TGTGCCAGCAGCCTACAACCCTTCTCTGGAAACACCATATATTTT,CASSLQPFSGNTIYF
TRBV29-1,.,.,TRBJ1-2,TGCAGCGTTGTCCCCTATGGCTACACCTTC,CSVVPYGYTF
TRBV20-1,.,.,TRBJ1-2,TGCAGTGCTCCTAGTAATGGCTACACCTTC,CSAPSNGYTF
TRBV5-5,.,few,TRBJ2-7,TGTGCCAGCAGCCCGGACGCCGGGTCTTCCTACGAGCAGTACTTC,CASSPDAGSSYEQYF
TRBV6-4,TRBD1,.,TRBJ1-2,TGTGCCAGCAGGAAGGGGGCAGGGAGCCATGGCTACACCTTC,CASRKGAGSHGYTF
TRBV11-2,.,.,TRBJ1-1,TGTGCCAGCAGCCCTCGGGTTGTCAACACTGAAGCTTTCTTT,CASSPRVVNTEAFF
TRBV15,.,.,TRBJ2-1,TGTGCCACCAGCAGAGCGATCAATGAGCAGTTCTTC,CATSRAINEQFF
TRBV7-6,TRBD1,.,TRBJ2-7,TGTGCCAGCAGCTCTCCGGGACAGGATCTCTACGAGCAGTACTTC,CASSSPGQDLYEQYF
TRBV2,TRBD1,few,TRBJ1-1,TGTGCCAGCAGTACGACAGGGTGGGTGAACACTGAAGCTTTCTTT,CASSTTGWVNTEAFF
TRBV6-2/TRBV6-3,TRBD1,.,TRBJ1-4,TGTGCCAGCCATCGACAGGGAGGGAATGAAAAACTGTTTTTT,CASHRQGGNEKLFF
TRBV9,.,few,TRBJ1-2,TGTGCCAGCAGCGTTGGGCGAGGCTACACCTTC,CASSVGRGYTF
TRBV6-1,.,few,TRBJ2-3,TGTGCCAGCAGCGCCCTGCTTGGGTCCTCGGGCACAGATACGCAGTATTTT,CASSALLGSSGTDTQYF
TRBV29-1,.,few,TRBJ2-7,TGCAGCGTTGAAGATAAGTCTAGCTCCTACTACGAGCAGTACTTC,CSVEDKSSSYYEQYF
TRBV7-3,.,few,TRBJ1-2,TGTGCCAGCAGTCGAACAGGGCCCTATGGCTACACCTTC,CASSRTGPYGYTF
TRBV3-1,TRBD1,few,TRBJ1-4,TGTGCCAGCAGACAGACAGGGGGAAATGAAAAACTGTTTTTT,CASRQTGGNEKLFF
TRBV27,.,few,TRBJ1-2,TGTGCCAGCAGACCGGAGGTCCCGGGCAGCTACACCTTC,CASRPEVPGSYTF
TRBV12-3/TRBV12-4,.,.,TRBJ2-2,TGTGCCAGCAGGCCCTCATTGGGGGGAGTCGACACCGGGGAGCTGTTTTTT,CASRPSLGGVDTGELFF
TRBV12-3/TRBV12-4,.,.,TRBJ2-3,TGTGCCAGCAGTTGGCACCCTACGGGCTCGACAGATACGCAGTATTTT,CASSWHPTGSTDTQYF
TRBV28,.,.,TRBJ2-7,TGTGCCAGCAGTCCCCCGCGGCAGGGAGGCGCATACGAGCAGTACTTC,CASSPPRQGGAYEQYF
TRBV4-1,.,few,TRBJ1-2,TGCGCCAGCAGCCAAGATCGGGGGGCTCTCTATGGCTACACCTTC,CASSQDRGALYGYTF
TRBV28,TRBD2,.,TRBJ2-5,TGTGCCAGCAGCCCTACTAGCGGGAGTACTCTCTTCACGGGGGACTTC,CASSPTSGSTLFTGDF
TRBV20-1,TRBD2,.,TRBJ2-1,TGCAGTGCTAGTAATAGCGGGGGGGATGAGCAGTTCTTC,CSASNSGGDEQFF
TRBV10-2,.,.,TRBJ2-7,TGCGCCAGCAGTGCTAGCGTTCTAAGCTCCTACGAGCAGTACTTC,CASSASVLSSYEQYF
TRBV29-1,.,.,TRBJ2-7,TGCAGCGTTAGGACAGACCTCTCCTACGAGCAGTACTTC,CSVRTDLSYEQYF
TRBV29-1,TRBD1,few,TRBJ2-7,TGCAGCGCGGGCAAGTCCGGGACAGACTCCTACGAGCAGTACTTC,CSAGKSGTDSYEQYF
TRBV5-8,TRBD1,.,TRBJ1-1,TGTGCCAGCAGCTACCGTCGACAGGGTCTTACTGAAGCTTTCTTT,CASSYRRQGLTEAFF
TRBV29-1,.,few,TRBJ2-4,TGCAGCGGAAGGGTCAAAAACATTCAGTACTTC,CSGRVKNIQYF
TRBV27,.,.,TRBJ1-4,TGTGCCAGCCGGCCCCGGGGGGCTGGGGAAAAACTGTTTTTT,CASRPRGAGEKLFF
TRBV7-3,.,few,TRBJ2-1,TGTGCCAGCAGCTTAGAAGGAGCTAGCCGGGGCGACAATGAGCAGTTCTTC,CASSLEGASRGDNEQFF
TRBV6-2/TRBV6-3,.,.,TRBJ1-6,TGTGCCAGCAGTTTTTCGGGTTCACCCCTCCACTTT,CASSFSGSPLHF
TRBV5-1,.,few,TRBJ2-1,TGCGCCAGCAGCTTCACCCCCCGGAATGAGCAGTTCTTC,CASSFTPRNEQFF
TRBV7-2,TRBD2,.,TRBJ2-1,TGTGCCAGCAGCACGGGACTAGCGGGGTTTAATGAGCAGTTCTTC,CASSTGLAGFNEQFF
TRBV7-2,TRBD1,.,TRBJ1-4,TGTGCCAGCAGCATACAGGGGATGCCAACTAGTAATGAAAAACTGTTTTTT,CASSIQGMPTSNEKLFF
TRBV3-1,.,.,TRBJ2-5,TGTGCCAGCAGCCGCCTGAGGAACGGAGAGACCCAGTACTTC,CASSRLRNGETQYF
TRBV7-9,TRBD1,.,TRBJ2-5,TGTGCCAGCAGCTCGGACAGGGAAGGAGAGACCCAGTACTTC,CASSSDREGETQYF
TRBV20-1,.,few,TRBJ2-2,TGCAGTGCTAGAGGGGGCGGCAGGGACCCCTCGAACACCGGGGAGCTGTTTTTT,CSARGGGRDPSNTGELFF
TRBV5-1,.,.,TRBJ2-1,TGCGCCAGCAGGAACAGGGCCGACTCCTACAATGAGCAGTTCTTC,CASRNRADSYNEQFF
TRBV7-6,.,few,TRBJ2-5,TGTGCCAGCAGCTTAAGGGGGGAGACCCTGTACTTC,CASSLRGETLYF
TRBV29-1,TRBD1,.,TRBJ1-2,TGCAGCGTCTGGGTACCGGGACAGCCCTATGGCTACACCTTC,CSVWVPGQPYGYTF
TRBV6-1,TRBD1,.,TRBJ1-5,TGTGCCAGCAGACCCCGGGAGGGGGCGGTGAGTCAGCCCCAGCATTTT,CASRPREGAVSQPQHF
TRBV28,TRBD1,few,TRBJ2-5,TGTGCCAGCAGTTTAGACCCGACAGGGGCGAGGAAGACCCAGTACTTC,CASSLDPTGARKTQYF
TRBV7-3,.,once,TRBJ1-2,TGTGCCAGCGGCTTAACGGGGGACACAGAGCCTAACTATGGCTACACCTTC,CASGLTGDTEPNYGYTF
TRBV12-3/TRBV12-4,.,.,TRBJ2-7,TGTGCCAGCAGCAGGGGTGGGGGGCCCCTCGAGCAGTACTTC,CASSRGGGPLEQYF
TRBV23-1,TRBD1,few,TRBJ2-7,TGCGCCAGCAGTCATCCAGACAGGGGAGGCGAGCAGTACTTC,CASSHPDRGGEQYF
TRBV7-3,.,.,TRBJ1-6,TGTGCCAGCAGCCTCGGAGCCAATTCACCCCTCCACTTT,CASSLGANSPLHF
TRBV5-1,.,.,TRBJ2-4,TGCGCCAGCAGCTTGGCAGGCGAACTAGCCAAAAACATTCAGTACTTC,CASSLAGELAKNIQYF
TRBV2,.,.,TRBJ2-2,TGTGCCAGCAGCGAGGACCGCCTGAACACCGGGGAGCTGTTTTTT,CASSEDRLNTGELFF
TRBV6-5,TRBD2,.,TRBJ2-7,TGTGCCAGCAGTACCCGGCTAGCGGGGATCAACGAGCAGTACTTC,CASSTRLAGINEQYF
TRBV4-1,TRBD2,.,TRBJ2-1,TGCGCCAGCAGCCAAGGGGGGGGACTGTACAATGAGCAGTTCTTC,CASSQGGGLYNEQFF
TRBV20-1,.,.,TRBJ2-7,TGCAGTGCTAGAGTGGAAGGGGCCTACGAGCAGTACTTC,CSARVEGAYEQYF
TRBV14,.,many,TRBJ1-4,TGTGCCAGCAGCCCCGGTTTGAATGAAAAACTGTTTTTT,CASSPGLNEKLFF
TRBV11-2,.,.,TRBJ2-1,TGTGCCAGCAGTCTTACGAGGGGGTGGGGCAGGGGGCAGTTCTTC,CASSLTRGWGRGQFF
TRBV11-2,TRBD1,few,TRBJ2-7,TGTGCCAGCAGCTCGACAGGGATCGAGCAGTACTTC,CASSSTGIEQYF
TRBV6-5,.,.,TRBJ2-1,TGTGCCAGCAGTTACCTAGAGTCCTACAATGAGCAGTTCTTC,CASSYLESYNEQFF
TRBV14,.,.,TRBJ2-5,TGTGCCAGCAGCCAAGATCGAAGGGCGGGGAGTGAAGGCCAGTACTTC,CASSQDRRAGSEGQYF
TRBV6-1,TRBD2,.,TRBJ2-7,TGTGCCAGCAGAAAGGGACTACCCCTTTCCCTCTACGAGCAGTACTTC,CASRKGLPLSLYEQYF
TRBV2,TRBD1,.,TRBJ2-7,TGTGCCAGCAGCGTCGGGACAGGGCGCGAGCAGTACTTC,CASSVGTGREQYF